This TCR beta chain was sequenced for a study of cytomegalovirus exposure and HLA in healthy donors. There are a few counts of this clone. Its antigen is unknown. Measured with immunoSEQ multiplex PCR; TCRdb has only the in-frame clones, and not every one. The table lists about 130,000 clones, roughly nine tenths of them singletons. Points from the study as a whole: Among TCR sequences, most were rare, though some public TCRs appeared in many donors.

CDR1 is SGHVS, CDR2 FQNEAQ, per germline. Trimming stripped 2 bases from V and 5 bases from J, with 3 bases between. This CDR3 region has 11 residues. The donors were part of the validation cohort of fewer than 150 subjects. That cohort was separate from the first cohort, which comprised under 700 subjects. The receptor's source is a woman aged 18-30 years in good health and CMV-seronegative. J is TRBJ1-1 and V is TRBV7-8; no firm D call. Specimen: PBMCs. CDR3 sequence (DNA): TGTGCCAGCAGCTTACTAACTGAAGCTTTCTTT. Protein product: CASSLLTEAFF.